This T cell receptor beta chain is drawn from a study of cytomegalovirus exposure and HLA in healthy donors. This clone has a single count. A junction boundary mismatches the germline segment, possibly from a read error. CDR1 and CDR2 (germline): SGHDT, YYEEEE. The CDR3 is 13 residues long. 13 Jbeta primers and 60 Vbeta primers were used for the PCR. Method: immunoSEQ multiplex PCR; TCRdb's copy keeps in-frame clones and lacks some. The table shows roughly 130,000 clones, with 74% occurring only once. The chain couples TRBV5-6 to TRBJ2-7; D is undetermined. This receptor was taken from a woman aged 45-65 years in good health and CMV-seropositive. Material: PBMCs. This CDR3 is CASSLGNSYEQYF. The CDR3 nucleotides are TGTGCCAGCAGTTTGGGTAACTCCTACGAGCAGTACTTC. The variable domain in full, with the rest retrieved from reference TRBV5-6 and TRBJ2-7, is DAGVTQSPTHLIKTRGQQVTLRCSPKSGHDTVSWYQQALGQGPQFIFQYYEEEERQRGNFPDRFSGHQFPNYSSELNVNALLLGDSALYLCASSLGNSYEQYFGPGTRLTVT.